What follows are 20 T cell receptor beta chains derived from one specimen sequenced in a study of cytomegalovirus exposure and HLA in healthy donors. The study ran its PCR with 60 Vbeta and 13 Jbeta primers. Clones were read by immunoSEQ multiplex PCR, and TCRdb kept only the in-frame ones, dropping some. Of approximately 300,000 clones listed, 84% are singletons. The specimen sequenced was PBMCs. These receptors all come from a woman aged 40-49 years in good health and CMV-seropositive.

About this clone itself: At one end, the junction sequence differs from germline, possibly due to a read error. The genes are TRBV2 and TRBJ1-4; D may be TRBD1 (5 bases). This CDR3 region has 15 residues. Germline V gene data show CDR1 as SNHLY and CDR2 as FYNNEI. The CDR3 reads CASSERFQGMKEPHF. The CDR3 DNA is TGTGCCAGCAGTGAAAGGTTTCAGGGTATGAAGGAACCCCATTTT.

This sequence joins TRBV6-1 and TRBJ2-7; 7 positions agree with TRBD2. Germline V gives CDR1 MNHNS, CDR2 SASEGT. The V gene end was trimmed by 3 bases and the J gene end by 6 bases; junction bases not matched to a gene: 5. This CDR3 is built from 13 residues. The CDR3 region has the DNA TGTGCCAGCAGTGAGCGGGAGTCGGGCGAGCAGTACTTC. Its protein is CASSERESGEQYF.

V gene TRBV11-2 combines with J gene TRBJ2-6, with TRBD1 as a possible D gene (6 bases). Trimming shortened V by 3 bases and J by 3 bases, and 12 bases separated the two germline ends. The germline gives CDR1 SGHAT, CDR2 FQNNGV. CDR3 length: 16 residues. The CDR3 DNA follows: TGTGCCAGCAGCTTGCCAACAGGGATTGGGGCCAACGTCCTGACTTTC. Its protein product is CASSLPTGIGANVLTF.

This chain connects TRBV30 to TRBJ2-7; 9 nucleotides agree with TRBD1. Germline trimming cut 2 bases from V and 4 bases from J; bases unmatched to any gene: 9. CDR1 and CDR2 from the germline V gene are GTSNPN and SVGIG (reference sequence). The CDR3 loop spans 15 amino acids. CDR3 coding DNA: TGTGCCTGGAGTCCAGGGGGGACAGGGACGTACGAGCAGTACTTC. Encoded protein: CAWSPGGTGTYEQYF.

The chain combines TRBV4-2 with TRBJ2-1, with a tentative D call TRBD2 (5 bases). Trimming removed 0 bases at V and 3 bases at J, with 12 bases between. This CDR3 comprises 16 residues. The germline V gene encodes CDR1 LGHNA and CDR2 YNFKEQ. The CDR3 coding sequence is TGTGCCAGCAGCCAAGATACCCAGCGGAGCTACAATGAGCAGTTCTTC. Protein: CASSQDTQRSYNEQFF.

The chain couples TRBV10-3 to TRBJ1-2; D unresolved. The CDR3 is made up of 13 amino acids. The V gene lost 8 bases and the J gene lost 2 bases, with 12 bases spanning the gap. Germline values: CDR1 ENHRY, CDR2 SYGVKD. Here the CDR3 DNA reads TGTGCCATCCAAGGCTTAGCCAACTATGGCTACACCTTC. Translated, it gives CAIQGLANYGYTF.

The chain employs TRBV4-3 and TRBJ2-5; weak D call: TRBD2 (5 bases). The CDR3 has 15 amino acids. CDR1 LGHNA and CDR2 YSLEER come from the germline V gene. V lost 1 base to trimming and J lost 1 base, with 10 bases between them. The CDR3 here is CASSQGTGLQETQYF. CDR3 in DNA: TGCGCCAGCAGCCAAGGGACTGGACTCCAAGAGACCCAGTACTTC.

The chain joins TRBV6-5 to TRBJ2-1, with TRBD2 identical over 9 bases. Germline lookup yields CDR1 MNHEY and CDR2 SVGAGI. Unmatched junction bases numbered 3, after V lost 0 bases and J lost 6 bases. The CDR3 totals 15 residues. The CDR3 coding sequence is TGTGCCAGCAGTTACTCGAGGACTAGCGTCAATGAGCAGTTCTTC. Protein sequence: CASSYSRTSVNEQFF.

The V and J genes are TRBV19 and TRBJ1-5; 7 nucleotides align to TRBD1. The V gene's germline CDR1 is LNHDA and CDR2 SQIVND (reference sequence). CDR3 size: 18 residues. V lost 0 bases, J lost 5 bases, and 13 bases stayed unmatched. The CDR3 here is CASSIEGPTGISDQPQHF. The CDR3 DNA sequence: TGTGCCAGTAGTATAGAAGGCCCGACAGGGATCAGCGATCAGCCCCAGCATTTT.

This clone appeared once. The chain links TRBV5-4 to TRBJ1-2; TRBD1 aligns across 12 bases. The V gene's germline CDR1 is SGHNT and CDR2 YYREEE (reference sequence). The junction had 5 bases not matched to a gene; V was cut back by 0 bases and J by 8 bases. CDR3 length: 15 amino acids. The CDR3 nucleotides are TGTGCCAGCAGCTTGGCCGGGACAGGGGGCGCCGGCTACACCTTC. This codes for CASSLAGTGGAGYTF. The variable domain in full, with the rest retrieved from reference TRBV5-4 and TRBJ1-2, is ETGVTQSPTHLIKTRGQQVTLRCSSQSGHNTVSWYQQALGQGPQFIFQYYREEENGRGNFPPRFSGLQFPNYSSELNVNALELDDSALYLCASSLAGTGGAGYTFGSGTRLTVV.

The rearrangement joins TRBV19 to TRBJ2-2; tentative D call: TRBD2 (6 bases). There are 14 residues in the CDR3. With 3 bases removed from V and 5 bases from J, the gap between germline ends came to 10 bases. The V gene's germline CDR1 is LNHDA and CDR2 SQIVND (reference sequence). The CDR3, as DNA: TGTGCCAGTAGTATGAGGAGGGCAACCGGGGAGCTGTTTTTT. Residues: CASSMRRATGELFF.

This CDR3 reads CAWDEQGRRTEAFF. The DNA of the CDR3 is TGTGCCTGGGATGAACAGGGTAGGAGAACTGAAGCTTTCTTT. The V gene is TRBV30, the J gene TRBJ1-1; D may be TRBD1 (6 bases). V was cut by 5 bases and J by 5 bases, with 18 bases left in between. This CDR3 region has 14 residues. CDR1 is GTSNPN, CDR2 SVGIG, per germline (reference sequence).

This chain links TRBV27 with TRBJ2-1; tentative D call: TRBD1 (6 bases). The length of the CDR3 is 18 residues. The germline V and J ends were trimmed by 2 bases and 0 bases, with 17 bases remaining between them. Germline assignment: CDR1 MNHEY and CDR2 SMNVEV (reference sequence). CDR3: CASSLVGLRGFSYNEQFF. Written as DNA, the CDR3 is TGTGCCAGCAGTTTAGTTGGACTTAGGGGGTTCTCCTACAATGAGCAGTTCTTC.

The chain has TRBV12-2 and TRBJ1-1; the DNA was not used to check the table's D call, TRBD1. TRBV12-2 is a listed pseudogene. The CDR3 consists of 14 residues. In DNA form, the CDR3 reads TGTGCAAGTGTCCAAAGGGGCAAGAACACTGAAGCTTTCTTT. This translates into CASVQRGKNTEAFF.

The chain recombines TRBV30 with TRBJ1-1; possible D gene TRBD1, 5 bases. Germline lookup yields CDR1 GTSNPN and CDR2 SVGIG (reference sequence). The CDR3 runs 12 residues. The V gene lost 8 bases and the J gene lost 1 base, with 11 bases spanning the gap. The DNA for the CDR3 is TGTGCCCAAGGGGCGAGGAACACTGAAGCTTTCTTT. It translates to CAQGARNTEAFF.

The chain employs TRBV11-3 and TRBJ2-1; the match to TRBD1 covers 7 bases. CDR1 and CDR2 from the germline V gene are SGHNT and YENEEA. This CDR3 has 14 residues. J was trimmed by 7 bases and V by 4 bases; bases with no gene match: 7. CDR3 region: CASSWKDRVNEQFF. The CDR3 region has the DNA TGTGCCAGCAGCTGGAAAGACAGGGTAAATGAGCAGTTCTTC.

The rearrangement uses TRBV7-9 and TRBJ2-1; 9 bases align to TRBD2. Germline-derived CDR1 and CDR2 are SEHNR and FQNEAQ (reference sequence). V was pared by 2 bases and J by 5 bases, with 13 bases of the junction left unmatched. CDR3 length equals 18 residues. The CDR3 region is CASSLMGGGTSFHNEQFF. CDR3 sequence (DNA): TGTGCCAGCAGCTTAATGGGGGGAGGGACTAGCTTCCACAATGAGCAGTTCTTC.

V gene TRBV28 combines with J gene TRBJ1-1; TRBD1 is a possible D gene (5 bases). Looked up from germline, CDR1 is MDHEN and CDR2 is SYDVKM. This CDR3 region has 14 residues. V lost 5 bases and J 0 bases, leaving 10 bases between the germline ends. The CDR3 DNA sequence: TGTGCCAGCAGTAGTGACAGTATGAACACTGAAGCTTTCTTT. Translating gives CASSSDSMNTEAFF.

This clone was recorded a few times. The rearrangement joins TRBV6-4 to TRBJ2-1; 9 bases agree with TRBD2. Germline V gives CDR1 MRHNA, CDR2 SNTAGT. The CDR3 has 15 amino acids. Trimming cost V 3 bases and J 0 bases; bases outside gene matches: 0. The CDR3 protein is CASSEAGGSYNEQFF. The CDR3 DNA sequence: TGTGCCAGCAGTGAAGCGGGAGGCTCCTACAATGAGCAGTTCTTC.

The chain combines TRBV11-3 with TRBJ2-2; TRBD2 might be the D (6 bases). Germline-derived CDR1 and CDR2 are SGHNT and YENEEA. The CDR3 consists of 15 residues. Trimming took 3 bases from V and 9 from J, leaving 17 bases between them. In nucleotides, the CDR3 is TGTGCCAGCAGCTTTGGCGCGGGACGTAACTGGGAGCTGTTTTTT. It translates to CASSFGAGRNWELFF.